The present entry profiles one TCR beta chain with its context. Its antigen is still unknown. Sequenced by immunoSEQ multiplex PCR; TCRdb stores in-frame clones only, minus some. The sample shows a few million clones, around nine tenths of them seen only once. This entry is derived from a study of shared clonotypes between healthy human individuals. Germline CDR1 and CDR2: LGHNA and YSLEER. Unmatched junction bases numbered 10, after V lost 0 bases and J lost 4 bases. This CDR3 is built from 17 residues. Overall study results and limits: Among non-shared clonotypes, generation probabilities were lower than among those shared by all four donors. A limitation of the genetic and exposure-history diversity represented arose from few donors.

This clonotype was obtained from a man younger than 35 in good health. The chain employs TRBV4-3 and TRBJ1-2, with TRBD1 matching over 8 bases. Source material: naive CD4+ T cells sorted from blood. Regarding subset: CD45RA+ positively selected. The CDR3 nucleotides are TGCGCCAGCAGCCAAGATCGGGACAGGACGCCGGTCTATGGCTACACCTTC. This translates into CASSQDRDRTPVYGYTF.